The clone carrying this T cell receptor (beta chain) has more than one count but fewer than ten. The antigen is unknown. A much larger clone lies a single base off, so this may be a read error. For Graves' hyperthyroidism to be stable, ophthalmopathy could not progress within 18 months. Hyperthyroidism in the patients, aged 18 to 65, was newly diagnosed and under 2 months in duration. RNA transcripts were the template for amplifying TCR beta CDR3 regions. TCR CDR3 regions were first amplified by RT-PCR with HTBI primers. One entry per CDR3 protein, called by TCRdb with MiXCR from the multiplex PCR reads. This sample has under 350,000 distinct CDR3 sequences, with around a fifth found just once. These data originate in a study of T cells in Graves' hyperthyroidism and ophthalmopathy. Across the study: Once the initial diagnosis was made, peripheral blood was obtained before any treatment. The study's findings and limits: Most clonotypes expanded in the thyroid (above 0.001) were also present in blood.

The CDR3 is 15 amino acids. Germline V gene sequence: CDR1 MNHNS, CDR2 SASEGT. The gene calls are TRBV6-1 and TRBJ2-2; 7 bases fit TRBD2. The source is a woman in her 50s with Graves' hyperthyroidism. The source material was blood. The CDR3 DNA reads as TGTGCCAGCAGGGCGGGGCGGGAGAACACCGGGGAGCTGTCTTTT. It is translated as CASRAGRENTGELSF.